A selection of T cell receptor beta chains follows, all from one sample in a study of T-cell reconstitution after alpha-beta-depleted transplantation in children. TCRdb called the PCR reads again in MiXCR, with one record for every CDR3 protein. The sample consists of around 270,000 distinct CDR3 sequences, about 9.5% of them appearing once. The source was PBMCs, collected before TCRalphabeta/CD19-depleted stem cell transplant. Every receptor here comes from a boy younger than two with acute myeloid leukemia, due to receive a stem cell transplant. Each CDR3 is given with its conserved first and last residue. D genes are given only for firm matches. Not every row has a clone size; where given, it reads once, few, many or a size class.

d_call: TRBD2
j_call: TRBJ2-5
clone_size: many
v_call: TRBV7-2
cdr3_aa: CASSLGRLAGRKETQYF
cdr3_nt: TGTGCCAGCAGTTTAGGACGGCTAGCGGGGAGGAAAGAGACCCAGTACTTC

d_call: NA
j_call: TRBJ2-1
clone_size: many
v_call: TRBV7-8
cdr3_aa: CASRGGGRKASSSYNEQFF
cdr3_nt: TGTGCCAGCAGGGGAGGGGGTCGCAAGGCTTCTAGCTCCTACAATGAGCAGTTCTTC

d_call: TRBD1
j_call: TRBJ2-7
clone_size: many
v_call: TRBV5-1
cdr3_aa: CASSLKQGRIYEQYF
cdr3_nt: TGCGCCAGCAGCTTGAAACAGGGGCGTATCTACGAGCAGTACTTC

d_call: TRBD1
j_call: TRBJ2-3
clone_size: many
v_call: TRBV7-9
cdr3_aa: CASSFRGPSTDTQYF
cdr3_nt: TGTGCCAGCAGCTTCAGGGGGCCTAGCACAGATACGCAGTATTTT

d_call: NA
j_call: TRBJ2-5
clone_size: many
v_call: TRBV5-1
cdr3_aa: CASSLDPNGQETQYF
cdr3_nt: TGCGCCAGCAGCTTGGATCCCAACGGACAAGAGACCCAGTACTTC

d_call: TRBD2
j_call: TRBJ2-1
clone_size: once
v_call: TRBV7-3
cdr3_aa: CASSLLTSGGYNEQFF
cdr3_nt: TGTGCCAGCAGCTTATTGACTAGCGGGGGCTACAATGAGCAGTTCTTC

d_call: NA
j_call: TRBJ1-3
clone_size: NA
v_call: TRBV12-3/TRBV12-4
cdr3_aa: CASSFYISGNTIYF
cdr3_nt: TGTGCCAGCAGTTTTTACATCTCTGGAAACACCATATATTTT

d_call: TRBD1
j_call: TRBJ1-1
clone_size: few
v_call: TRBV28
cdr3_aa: CASLAGTGMNTEAFF
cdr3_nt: TGTGCCAGCCTAGCCGGGACAGGGATGAACACTGAAGCTTTCTTT

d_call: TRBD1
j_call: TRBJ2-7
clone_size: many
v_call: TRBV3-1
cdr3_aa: CASRASGTGVDEQYF
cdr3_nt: TGTGCCAGCCGGGCGTCGGGGACAGGGGTCGACGAGCAGTACTTC

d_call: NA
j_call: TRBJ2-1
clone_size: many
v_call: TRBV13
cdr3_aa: CASSLADSSQMQFF
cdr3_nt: TGTGCCAGCAGCTTAGCGGACTCCTCCCAGATGCAGTTCTTC

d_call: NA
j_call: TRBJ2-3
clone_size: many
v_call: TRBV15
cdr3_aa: CATSRDQQDLTSTDTQYF
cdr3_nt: TGTGCCACCAGCAGAGATCAACAGGATTTGACTAGCACAGATACGCAGTATTTT

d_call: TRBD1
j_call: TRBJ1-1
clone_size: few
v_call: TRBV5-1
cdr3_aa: CASSLAGTGKMNTEAFF
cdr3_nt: TGCGCCAGCAGCTTGGCCGGGACAGGGAAGATGAACACTGAAGCTTTCTTT

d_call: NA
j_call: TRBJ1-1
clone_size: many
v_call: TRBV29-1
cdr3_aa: CSALTGLLITEAFF
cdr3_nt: TGCAGCGCTCTGACAGGTCTCTTAATCACTGAAGCTTTCTTT

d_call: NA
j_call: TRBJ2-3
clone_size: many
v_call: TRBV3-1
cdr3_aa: CASSQDPSTDTQYF
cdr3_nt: TGTGCCAGCAGCCAAGACCCTAGCACAGATACGCAGTATTTT

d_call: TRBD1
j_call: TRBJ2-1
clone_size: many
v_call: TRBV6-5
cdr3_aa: CASSSPRTGGDEQFF
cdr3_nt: TGTGCCAGCAGTTCCCCACGGACAGGGGGCGATGAGCAGTTCTTC

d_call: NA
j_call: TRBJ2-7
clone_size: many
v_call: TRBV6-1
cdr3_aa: CASSSPGIPGYEQYF
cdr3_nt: TGTGCCAGCAGCTCCCCGGGTATACCCGGTTACGAGCAGTACTTC

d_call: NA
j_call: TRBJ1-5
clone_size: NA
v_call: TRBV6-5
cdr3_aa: CASSPDRSSNQPQHF
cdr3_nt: TGTGCCAGCAGTCCCGACAGGTCTAGCAATCAGCCCCAGCATTTT